Listed here is a single T cell receptor (beta chain). Its antigen is currently not known. Per-base quality was not reported, and no clone a single base away is much larger than it. Measured from the cysteine to the phenylalanine, the CDR3 is 17 residues long. Only the CDR3 region is kept as DNA, spanning 51 bases read in frame from base 1. V is cut back by 7 bases and J by 4 bases, with 13 bases in the junction unmatched. CDR1 MDHEN and CDR2 SYDVKM are derived from the germline V gene. Healthy HIV-negative adults with no recently reported acute infections or vaccinations were included as donors. Every donor was a Caucasian adult living in Nashville, Tennessee, USA. CD8 memory samples combined magnetically selected CD45RO+ cells with CCR7-negative CD45RA+ effector memory (TemRA) cells. Blood was obtained by leukapheresis, after which PBMCs were separated by Ficoll-Histopaque density gradient centrifugation and cryopreserved in liquid nitrogen vapor phase. Analytical flow cytometry was used to check the purity and quantity of every magnetically sorted T cell population. Each sorted fraction had its genomic DNA isolated and then quantified by UV absorbance on a Nanodrop 2000c.

Using the deep immunoSEQ assay, multiplex PCR amplified TCR CDR3 regions from genomic DNA. Extracted genomic DNA from each cell subset was spread evenly across all wells of several immunoSEQ 96-well plates, with each plate serving as a replicate. Each replicate PCR for sorted subsets received about 210 ng genomic DNA, equal to roughly 30,000 T cell genomes. Purified libraries were quantified with a Qubit 3.0 fluorometer, sized on a Bioanalyzer 2100, and re-quantified with the KAPA Library Quantification kit. A separate single-read 150-cycle Illumina NextSeq 550 flow cell was used to sequence each immunoSEQ 96-well plate. The paper's data handling went like this. Because only junctional sequences without quality scores were contained in the immunoSEQ output, filtering matching that applied to full-length reads could not be performed. Sequences were annotated with PyIR, a Python wrapper for IgBLAST v1.9, using IMGT germline references to assign V/J genes and CDR3. Any read was removed if the V/J assignment was weak (E-value above 1e-6), the CDR3 was missing, or the read contained stop codons, out-of-frame junctions, or ambiguous translated residues. V3J clonotypes were defined as sequences sharing an identical inferred V gene, J gene, and CDR3 amino acid sequence. To compute the percentage overlap between repertoires, the number of shared unique clonotypes was divided by the size of the smaller repertoire. Three approaches were used to assess repertoire richness: RTK rarefaction, the Chao1 estimator, and Recon v2.1 estimates of unobserved clonotypes. Generation probabilities were computed with OLGA for all TCRbeta clonotypes obtained by the gDNA method from four donors. TCRdb mirrors the immuneACCESS table, restricted to in-frame sequences. Some clones are absent from its copies; in checked studies, under half trace to an unresolved V gene, and the reason for the others is unknown. V and J calls and clone size are those listed in that table; D and trimming were worked out from the DNA. For this sample the table gives fewer than 150,000 clones, of which around 73% were detected only once. The top ten clonotypes cover around 25% of the sample.

These data are taken from a study of shared clonotypes between healthy human individuals (TCRdb year 2020). Regarding the research as a whole: Two women and three men aged 18 to 49 years were included in the cohort. Per donor, three plates each were used for CD4 naive and CD4 memory, two for CD8 naive, and one for CD8 memory. To estimate repertoire size and how much clonotype sharing occurs between individuals, the study deeply sequenced the blood TCR repertoires of roughly 5 healthy adults. To increase sequencing depth and limit assay-specific biases, different laboratories used diverse techniques to prepare libraries and sequence TCR repertoires. Per donor, leukapheresis produced somewhere between about 0.94 and 9 billion PBMCs.

On the study overall, not on this receptor specifically: Compared with non-shared clonotypes, clonotypes shared by all four sorted-subset donors had higher generation probabilities. Naive subsets generally had larger estimated clonotype richness than memory subsets. Sampling was restricted to blood, and TCR repertoires in tissue are likely to differ from TCR repertoires in blood. When several donors were compared, the shared fraction of clonotypes was 5% to 6.5% for naive CD4, around 4% for naive CD8, about 2.5% for memory CD4, and less than 0.5% for memory CD8. Because the study included only a small number of donors, the genetic and exposure-history diversity represented was limited. Even with the large sequencing depth, rarefaction of the sorted-subset datasets indicated that sequencing was incomplete. Pairwise subsampling led to the expectation that sequencing depth would affect the degree of clonotype sharing among donors.

The clonotype comes from a woman aged 25 to 39 in good health. The rearranged chain carries TRBV28 and TRBJ2-2; TRBD2 lines up with 9 middle nucleotides. The material sequenced was memory CD8+ T cells sorted from blood. The cell subset or site label, read with the paper, signifies: CD45RO+ cells pooled with CCR7-negative TemRA cells. DNA sequence: TGTGCCAGCATTAGATCTAGCGGGGCCCCGTCCACCGGGGAGCTGTTTTTT. This yields the protein CASIRSSGAPSTGELFF.